The 3 T cell receptor beta chains listed next were all sequenced from one sample in a study of post-analysis software for immune sequencing data. Study findings and constraints: Comparison of patients with controls showed five TRBV segments more frequent in patients, TRBV5-6, TRBV5-1 and TRBV20-1 among them.

Their antigens are not known. Unique molecular identifiers were present in the TCR beta cDNA libraries. TCRdb re-derived calls from the PCR reads in MiXCR, one entry per CDR3 protein. The data hold about 260,000 distinct CDR3 sequences, with 35% to 40% observed a single time. The specimen sequenced was blood. The receptors stem from a girl aged 10 to 17 with multiple sclerosis.

The rearrangement uses TRBV11-2 and TRBJ2-3; D might be TRBD1 or TRBD2, each matching 6 bases. CDR3 length equals 13 residues. V dropped 5 bases and J dropped 8 bases, with 14 bases sitting between them. CDR1 and CDR2 (germline): SGHAT, FQNNGV. CDR3 bases: TGTGCCAGCAGCGTTGGAGGGGGTGCTACGCAGTATTTT. It yields the protein CASSVGGGATQYF.

The sample holds many counts of this clonotype. V gene TRBV12-3 or TRBV12-4 combines with J gene TRBJ2-5, with 7 bases fitting TRBD2. V lost 6 bases to trimming and J lost 4 bases; unmatched junction nucleotides: 11. The CDR3 spans 15 residues. The CDR3 sequence is CASRFAGRGAETQYF. CDR3 DNA: TGTGCCAGCAGATTCGCGGGGAGGGGCGCAGAGACCCAGTACTTC.

The chain couples TRBV7-2 to TRBJ2-7; TRBD1 matches at 7 bases. The J call is in doubt because the DNA end fits TRBJ2-5 better. The CDR3 contains 16 residues. Germline V CDR1 and CDR2: SGHTA, FQGNSA. Here the CDR3 reads CASSLAHKGAQETQYF. CDR3 sequence (DNA): TGTGCCAGCAGCTTAGCGCATAAGGGGGCTCAGGAGACCCAGTACTTC.